These 6 T cell receptor beta chains were sequenced from one sample in a study of spatial heterogeneity in lung cancer. Their recognized antigens are unknown. Time point denoted: sample taken at primary tumor resection. TCRdb used MiXCR to reprocess the 5' RACE reads, holding one entry per CDR3 protein. The sample consists of 15,000 to 20,000 distinct CDR3 sequences, 6.2% of them appearing once. Broader study findings: Tracking of tumor mutation counts was seen in expanded intratumoral alpha and beta TCR counts.

Sequences were derived from lung tumor tissue, sampled at surgery. Receptors originate from a male donor with early-stage non-small cell lung cancer.

This clonotype was seen only a few times. J is TRBJ2-4 and V is TRBV6-6; a weak D match, TRBD2 (6 bases). Germline V gives CDR1 MNHNY, CDR2 SVGAGI (reference sequence). The CDR3 extends over 15 amino acids. The V end lost 8 bases, the J end lost 0 bases, and 14 bases lay between the germline ends. CDR3 coding DNA: TGTGCCAGCCTCTGGGGGACTCTAGCCAAAAACATTCAGTACTTC. Its protein is CASLWGTLAKNIQYF.

Of note for this clonotype: Being one base from a much bigger clone, this may be a read error. The chain is built from TRBV3-1 and TRBJ1-4; 8 nucleotides align to TRBD1. CDR1 is LGHDT and CDR2 is YNNKEL in the germline V gene (reference sequence). The CDR3 totals 14 residues. Written as DNA, the CDR3 is TGTGTCAGCAGCCCGACGACAGGGGTAGAAAAACTGTTTTTT. Translation gives CVSSPTTGVEKLFF.

This clonotype was recorded at least ten times. The chain links TRBV29-1 to TRBJ2-7; 7 bases line up with TRBD1. The CDR3 consists of 13 residues. Germline-derived CDR1 and CDR2 are SQVTM and ANQGSEA. J gave up 4 bases and V 4 bases, and 7 bases lay outside the gene matches. The CDR3 nucleotides read TGCAGCGTTGGTCAGGGGGTCTTTTACGAGCAGTACTTC. Amino acids: CSVGQGVFYEQYF.

This clonotype was counted ten times or more. V usage is TRBV4-2 and J usage is TRBJ2-7; no reliable D call. With 0 bases removed from V and 4 bases from J, the gap between germline ends came to 4 bases. Germline V gene lookup returns CDR1 LGHNA and CDR2 YNFKEQ. This CDR3 contains 12 residues. For the CDR3, the DNA is TGTGCCAGCAGCCAAGACGGGTACGAGCAGTACTTC. Translation gives CASSQDGYEQYF.

The gene calls are TRBV13 and TRBJ1-1; D not resolved. Looked up from germline, CDR1 is PRHDT and CDR2 is FYEKMQ (reference sequence). Trimming removed 3 bases at V and 3 bases at J, with 11 bases between. The CDR3 runs to 14 residues. The CDR3 coding sequence is TGTGCCAGCAGCTTCCGGGAACGGGACACTGAAGCTTTCTTT. Amino acid sequence: CASSFRERDTEAFF.

This clonotype showed up many times. The chain combines TRBV7-2 with TRBJ2-5; 7 nucleotides line up with TRBD1. CDR1 is SGHTA and CDR2 is FQGNSA in the germline V gene. The CDR3 covers 16 residues. The J segment lost 5 bases and the V segment lost 2 bases, leaving 11 bases of the junction unmatched. The CDR3, as DNA: TGTGCCAGCAGCTTATACAGGGGAAGGCAGTCGGAGACCCAGTACTTC. Translating it yields CASSLYRGRQSETQYF.